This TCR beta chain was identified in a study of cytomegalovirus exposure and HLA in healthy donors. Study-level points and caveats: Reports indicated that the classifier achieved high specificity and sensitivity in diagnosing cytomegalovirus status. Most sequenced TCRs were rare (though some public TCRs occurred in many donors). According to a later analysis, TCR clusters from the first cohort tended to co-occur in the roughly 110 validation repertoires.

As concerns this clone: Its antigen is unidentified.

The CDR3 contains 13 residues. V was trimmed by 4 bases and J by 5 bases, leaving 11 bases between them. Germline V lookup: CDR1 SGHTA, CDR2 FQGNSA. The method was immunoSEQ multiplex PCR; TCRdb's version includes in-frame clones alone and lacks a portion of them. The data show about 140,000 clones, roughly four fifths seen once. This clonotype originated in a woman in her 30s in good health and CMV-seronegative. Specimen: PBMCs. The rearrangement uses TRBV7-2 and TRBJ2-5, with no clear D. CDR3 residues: CASSSWQMETQYF. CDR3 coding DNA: TGTGCCAGCAGCTCATGGCAGATGGAGACCCAGTACTTC.